These 30 T cell receptor beta chains were all obtained from the same sample, sequenced in a study of identical twins. TCRdb re-called the 5' RACE reads through MiXCR, storing one row per CDR3 protein. The data show approximately 260,000 distinct CDR3 sequences, with more than 13% seen just once and 8.8% held by the top ten. The sequencing input was memory (CD45RO+) T cells sorted from blood. These receptors all stem from a woman between 18 and 29 years old in good health.

The CDR3: CARSPGFLGQFF. CDR3 DNA sequence: TGTGCCAGGAGCCCCGGGTTCCTCGGGCAGTTCTTC. This chain links TRBV5-5 with TRBJ2-1; D uncertain. V shed 8 bases and J shed 12 bases, with 18 bases lying between them. CDR3 size: 12 residues. Per the germline V gene, CDR1 is SGHKS and CDR2 is YYEKEE (reference sequence).

This clonotype has a count of ten or more. The chain uses TRBV6-5 and TRBJ1-5; D call uncertain. Germline V gene sequence: CDR1 MNHEY, CDR2 SVGAGI. Trimming removed 0 bases from V and 0 bases from J, with 6 bases in between. The CDR3 spans 15 residues. This chain's CDR3 is CASSYSGSSNQPQHF. The CDR3 DNA sequence: TGTGCCAGCAGTTACTCCGGGAGTAGCAATCAGCCCCAGCATTTT.

The chain carries TRBV28 and TRBJ2-7, with D possibly being TRBD2 (6 bases). There are 14 residues in the CDR3. Germline loops: CDR1 MDHEN, CDR2 SYDVKM. The V gene lost 8 bases and the J gene lost 3 bases, with 17 bases spanning the gap. In DNA form, the CDR3 reads TGTGCCAGCTCCTCCTCCACGGGGGACTACGAGCAGTACTTC. Amino acid sequence: CASSSSTGDYEQYF.

This clonotype was recorded a few times. V and J are TRBV7-6 and TRBJ2-3; D is possibly TRBD2 (5 bases). The germline gives CDR1 SGHVS, CDR2 FNYEAQ. V lost 4 bases to trimming and J lost 0 bases, with 11 bases between them. The CDR3 is made up of 15 amino acids. The CDR3, as DNA: TGTGCCAGCAGCTCCCGTCCGGGGAGCACAGATACGCAGTATTTT. As protein: CASSSRPGSTDTQYF. Looking up the rest from reference TRBV7-6 and TRBJ2-3 gives the full variable domain: GAGVSQSPRYKVTKRGQDVALRCDPISGHVSLYWYRQALGQGPEFLTYFNYEAQQDKSGLPNDRFSAERPEGSISTLTIQRTEQRDSAMYRCASSSRPGSTDTQYFGPGTRLTVL.

This clonotype was picked up many times. J is TRBJ1-6 and V is TRBV5-8; 9 bases fit TRBD1. CDR1 and CDR2 (germline): SGHTS, YDEGEE. This CDR3 comprises 15 residues. V was clipped by 0 bases and J by 9 bases; unmatched bases: 4. This CDR3 reads CASSLDRGRGSPLHF. The CDR3 DNA is TGTGCCAGCAGCTTGGACAGGGGGCGCGGTTCACCCCTCCACTTT. The full variable domain, its missing parts supplied by reference TRBV5-8 and TRBJ1-6, is EAGVTQSPTHLIKTRGQQATLRCSPISGHTSVYWYQQALGLGLQFLLWYDEGEERNRGNFPPRFSGRQFPNYSSELNVNALELEDSALYLCASSLDRGRGSPLHFGNGTRLTVT.

The chain couples TRBV2 to TRBJ2-3, with D possibly matching TRBD1 (5 bases). The CDR3 contains 14 residues. V lost 7 bases and J lost 2, with 13 bases in between. Germline assignment: CDR1 SNHLY and CDR2 FYNNEI. Here the CDR3 reads CASIRDRLTDTQYF. The CDR3 nucleotides read TGTGCCAGCATCCGAGACAGACTCACAGATACGCAGTATTTT.

The sample holds many counts of this clonotype. Here the CDR3 DNA reads TGCGCCAGCAGGGTCCAGGTTCGCGATAATGAGCAGTTCTTC. Translation: CASRVQVRDNEQFF. The chain recombines TRBV5-1 with TRBJ2-1, with unresolved D. V was cut by 5 bases and J by 7 bases, with 16 bases left in between. Germline V lookup: CDR1 SGHRS, CDR2 YFSETQ. The CDR3 totals 14 residues.

This clonotype was observed at least ten times. CDR3 coding DNA: TGTGCCAGCTCACCAAGGAGGGGGGATAGCAATCAGCCCCAGCATTTT. Encoded protein: CASSPRRGDSNQPQHF. V gene TRBV18 combines with J gene TRBJ1-5, with D possibly matching TRBD1 (6 bases). This CDR3 is 16 amino acids long. CDR1 is KGHSH and CDR2 is LQKENI in the germline V gene. The germline V and J ends were trimmed by 2 bases and 0 bases, with 11 bases remaining between them. The full variable domain, in which reference TRBV18 and TRBJ1-5 provide the parts outside the CDR3, is NAGVMQNPRHLVRRRGQEARLRCSPMKGHSHVYWYRQLPEEGLKFMVYLQKENIIDESGMPKERFSAEFPKEGPSILRIQQVVRGDSAAYFCASSPRRGDSNQPQHFGDGTRLSIL.

The chain is built from TRBV5-1 and TRBJ2-7, with 8 bases lining up with TRBD2. The CDR3 has 15 amino acids. The V gene's germline CDR1 is SGHRS and CDR2 YFSETQ. After removal of 0 bases from V and 5 bases from J, the junction contained 7 bases not matched to a gene. CDR3 nucleotide sequence: TGCGCCAGCAGCTTGGTTGGCCCGGGAGGGAACGAGCAGTACTTC. This gives the protein CASSLVGPGGNEQYF.

This chain uses TRBV6-4 with TRBJ2-4, with TRBD2 identical over 7 bases. The V gene end was trimmed by 3 bases and the J gene end by 8 bases; junction bases not matched to a gene: 4. The CDR3 is 13 amino acids. Germline loops: CDR1 MRHNA, CDR2 SNTAGT. Here the CDR3 reads CASSESGGYIQYF. CDR3 nucleotide sequence: TGTGCCAGCAGTGAGTCGGGGGGTTACATTCAGTACTTC.

This chain uses TRBV15 with TRBJ2-3; TRBD2 matches at 13 bases. Germline V gene data show CDR1 as LNHNV and CDR2 as YYDKDF (reference sequence). The CDR3 has 15 amino acids. V trimming: 5 bases; J trimming: 5 bases; junction bases outside the gene matches: 4. CDR3 nucleotides: TGTGCCACCAGCTTCCGACTAGCGGGAGGAGATACGCAGTATTTT. Translation gives CATSFRLAGGDTQYF.

The V and J genes are TRBV20-1 and TRBJ2-1, with a tentative D call TRBD2 (5 bases). This CDR3 is built from 15 residues. CDR1 is DFQATT, CDR2 SNEGSKA, per germline (reference sequence). V was cut by 3 bases and J by 0 bases, with 12 bases left in between. The CDR3 nucleotides are TGCAGTGCTAGGGGAGCGGATAGCTCCTACAATGAGCAGTTCTTC. This translates into CSARGADSSYNEQFF.

This clonotype was detected many times. The J gene is TRBJ1-1, the V gene TRBV27; D remains unclear. This CDR3 is 13 amino acids long. The V and J ends lost 9 bases and 0 bases respectively, with 11 bases between them. The germline V gene encodes CDR1 MNHEY and CDR2 SMNVEV (reference sequence). The CDR3 region has the DNA TGTGCCAGTCGTGGCAACTTGAACACTGAAGCTTTCTTT. It codes for CASRGNLNTEAFF.

This clonotype counts as medium-sized. The chain employs TRBV7-2 and TRBJ2-2; maybe TRBD2 (6 bases). The CDR3 sequence is 14 residues long. Germline V lookup: CDR1 SGHTA, CDR2 FQGNSA. V was pared by 6 bases and J by 5 bases, with 13 bases between. As DNA, the CDR3 is TGTGCCAGCAGGGGCACCGCGGGGACCGGGGAGCTGTTTTTT. Translation gives CASRGTAGTGELFF. Variable domain in full (rest from reference TRBV7-2 and TRBJ2-2): GAGVSQSPSNKVTEKGKDVELRCDPISGHTALYWYRQSLGQGLEFLIYFQGNSAPDKSGLPSDRFSAERTGGSVSTLTIQRTQQEDSAVYLCASRGTAGTGELFFGEGSRLTVL.

The genes are TRBV20-1 and TRBJ2-1; 9 bases match TRBD2. V lost 1 base to trimming and J lost 9 bases; unmatched junction nucleotides: 4. Per the germline V gene, CDR1 is DFQATT and CDR2 is SNEGSKA (reference sequence). The length of the CDR3 is 13 residues. The CDR3 sequence is CSARASTSGEQFF. The DNA for the CDR3 is TGCAGTGCTAGAGCCTCGACTAGCGGTGAGCAGTTCTTC.

This clonotype was found many times. The gene calls are TRBV5-1 and TRBJ2-7, with TRBD2 identical over 9 bases. Germline V CDR1 and CDR2: SGHRS, YFSETQ. The CDR3 is 17 amino acids. The ends lost 0 bases at V and 1 base at J; junction bases unmatched: 8. The DNA for the CDR3 is TGCGCCAGCAGCTTGGTTCCTAGCGGGAAGGGGTCCTACGAGCAGTACTTC. It translates to CASSLVPSGKGSYEQYF. Variable domain in full (rest from reference TRBV5-1 and TRBJ2-7): KAGVTQTPRYLIKTRGQQVTLSCSPISGHRSVSWYQQTPGQGLQFLFEYFSETQRNKGNFPGRFSGRQFSNSRSEMNVSTLELGDSALYLCASSLVPSGKGSYEQYFGPGTRLTVT.

This clonotype was counted at least ten times. The chain recombines TRBV6-2 or TRBV6-3 with TRBJ1-5; possible D gene TRBD1, 6 bases. Trimming shortened V by 6 bases and J by 5 bases, and 8 bases separated the two germline ends. The CDR3 consists of 12 residues. Germline CDR1 MNHEY, CDR2 SVGEGT. Written as DNA, the CDR3 is TGTGCCAGCAGCCAGGGGTATCAGCCCCAGCATTTT. It translates to CASSQGYQPQHF.

This clonotype was observed a few times. The rearrangement links TRBV9 to TRBJ2-7; 14 nucleotides agree with TRBD2. This CDR3 contains 15 residues. Germline V CDR1 and CDR2: SGDLS, YYNGEE. Trimming removed 0 bases from V and 4 bases from J; junction bases left unmatched: 0. The CDR3: CASSVGTSGGYEQYF. CDR3 bases: TGTGCCAGCAGCGTAGGGACTAGCGGGGGGTACGAGCAGTACTTC.

This clonotype occurred a few times. This chain uses TRBV3-1 with TRBJ2-5; 12 nucleotides agree with TRBD2. J gave up 0 bases and V 6 bases, and 8 bases lay outside the gene matches. This CDR3 is built from 17 residues. Germline V lookup: CDR1 LGHDT, CDR2 YNNKEL (reference sequence). The CDR3 here is CASRPTGTSGYQETQYF. CDR3 DNA: TGTGCCAGCAGGCCTACCGGGACTAGCGGGTACCAAGAGACCCAGTACTTC.

J is TRBJ1-2 and V is TRBV7-2; TRBD1 might be the D (5 bases). The length of the CDR3 is 15 residues. Germline V gene data show CDR1 as SGHTA and CDR2 as FQGNSA. The V and J ends lost 3 bases and 6 bases respectively, with 17 bases between them. The CDR3 region is CASSLKWGDGDGYTF. The CDR3 DNA reads TGTGCCAGCAGCTTGAAGTGGGGCGATGGCGATGGCTACACCTTC.

The chain couples TRBV7-2 to TRBJ2-1; D uncertain. This CDR3 has 14 amino acids. Trimming removed 1 base from V and 7 bases from J, with 11 bases in between. Germline V gives CDR1 SGHTA, CDR2 FQGNSA. Here the CDR3 DNA reads TGTGCCAGCAGCTTAGTAAGCGAGAGGAATGAGCAGTTCTTC. Its translation is CASSLVSERNEQFF.

This clonotype showed up many times. The chain is built from TRBV5-1 and TRBJ2-3, with 8 nucleotides matching TRBD1. Trimming at V came to 3 bases and at J to 3 bases, leaving 0 bases not matched to a gene. Germline CDR1 is SGHRS and CDR2 is YFSETQ. This CDR3 has 13 amino acids. CDR3 loop: CASSWDRTDTQYF. In DNA, the CDR3 is TGCGCCAGCAGCTGGGACAGGACAGATACGCAGTATTTT.

This clonotype appeared many times. This chain links TRBV12-3 or TRBV12-4 with TRBJ2-1, with D perhaps TRBD1 (5 bases). Trimming removed 1 base from V and 2 bases from J, with 12 bases in between. The CDR3 totals 16 residues. This CDR3 reads CASSLGGSAAYNEQFF. CDR3 bases: TGTGCCAGCAGTTTAGGGGGCTCAGCTGCCTACAATGAGCAGTTCTTC.

This clonotype was detected many times. The chain links TRBV20-1 to TRBJ2-3; TRBD2 agrees at 7 bases. Germline values: CDR1 DFQATT, CDR2 SNEGSKA (reference sequence). This CDR3 is built from 15 residues. V lost 4 bases to trimming and J lost 1 base; unmatched junction nucleotides: 8. CDR3 nucleotides: TGCAGTGCTATTGCGGGGGAGATTGGCACAGATACGCAGTATTTT. It yields the protein CSAIAGEIGTDTQYF.

The V gene is TRBV3-1, the J gene TRBJ1-1; maybe TRBD1 (6 bases). V lost 1 base to trimming and J lost 5 bases, with 11 bases between them. Germline V gives CDR1 LGHDT, CDR2 YNNKEL (reference sequence). The CDR3 loop spans 14 amino acids. CDR3 loop: CASSQGGAQTEAFF. In DNA, the CDR3 is TGTGCCAGCAGCCAAGGGGGGGCGCAGACTGAAGCTTTCTTT.

V is TRBV12-3 or TRBV12-4 and J is TRBJ2-1; the D gene is possibly TRBD1 (6 bases). V was cut by 6 bases and J by 13 bases, with 19 bases left in between. CDR3 size: 13 residues. For the CDR3, the DNA is TGTGCCAGCAGCGGTAGGGGCAGGGGACGTCAGTTCTTC. It encodes CASSGRGRGRQFF.

V and J are TRBV20-1 and TRBJ2-2, with 9 nucleotides matching TRBD1. CDR1 is DFQATT and CDR2 is SNEGSKA in the germline V gene (reference sequence). The trim removed 3 bases at V and 7 bases at J, leaving 9 bases unmatched. The CDR3 covers 15 residues. The CDR3 region has the DNA TGCAGTGCTAGGTCTCCCGGGACAGGGAGCGGGGAGCTGTTTTTT. This sequence encodes CSARSPGTGSGELFF.

At least ten counts were recorded for this clonotype. The V gene is TRBV20-1, the J gene TRBJ2-1; TRBD2 aligns across 8 bases. The germline V gene has CDR1 DFQATT and CDR2 SNEGSKA (reference sequence). This CDR3 comprises 13 residues. V was clipped by 3 bases and J by 5 bases; unmatched bases: 3. CDR3: CSASGGANNEQFF. CDR3 DNA: TGCAGTGCTAGCGGGGGGGCAAACAATGAGCAGTTCTTC.

The table lists this clonotype with many counts. The chain recombines TRBV20-1 with TRBJ1-5; D is perhaps TRBD1 (5 bases). Trimming pared 5 bases from V and 5 bases from J, leaving 10 bases between. CDR3 length: 12 amino acids. CDR1 and CDR2 (germline): DFQATT, SNEGSKA (reference sequence). Here the CDR3 reads CSARRGDQPQHF. Here the CDR3 DNA reads TGCAGTGCTCGTCGGGGGGATCAGCCCCAGCATTTT.

The chain couples TRBV20-1 to TRBJ2-2; maybe TRBD2 (7 bases). CDR1 is DFQATT, CDR2 SNEGSKA, per germline (reference sequence). Trimming cost V 5 bases and J 4 bases, with 14 bases left between them. This CDR3 is 14 amino acids long. CDR3: CSAEGGGGTGELFF. In DNA, the CDR3 is TGCAGTGCTGAGGGAGGGGGTGGCACCGGGGAGCTGTTTTTT.